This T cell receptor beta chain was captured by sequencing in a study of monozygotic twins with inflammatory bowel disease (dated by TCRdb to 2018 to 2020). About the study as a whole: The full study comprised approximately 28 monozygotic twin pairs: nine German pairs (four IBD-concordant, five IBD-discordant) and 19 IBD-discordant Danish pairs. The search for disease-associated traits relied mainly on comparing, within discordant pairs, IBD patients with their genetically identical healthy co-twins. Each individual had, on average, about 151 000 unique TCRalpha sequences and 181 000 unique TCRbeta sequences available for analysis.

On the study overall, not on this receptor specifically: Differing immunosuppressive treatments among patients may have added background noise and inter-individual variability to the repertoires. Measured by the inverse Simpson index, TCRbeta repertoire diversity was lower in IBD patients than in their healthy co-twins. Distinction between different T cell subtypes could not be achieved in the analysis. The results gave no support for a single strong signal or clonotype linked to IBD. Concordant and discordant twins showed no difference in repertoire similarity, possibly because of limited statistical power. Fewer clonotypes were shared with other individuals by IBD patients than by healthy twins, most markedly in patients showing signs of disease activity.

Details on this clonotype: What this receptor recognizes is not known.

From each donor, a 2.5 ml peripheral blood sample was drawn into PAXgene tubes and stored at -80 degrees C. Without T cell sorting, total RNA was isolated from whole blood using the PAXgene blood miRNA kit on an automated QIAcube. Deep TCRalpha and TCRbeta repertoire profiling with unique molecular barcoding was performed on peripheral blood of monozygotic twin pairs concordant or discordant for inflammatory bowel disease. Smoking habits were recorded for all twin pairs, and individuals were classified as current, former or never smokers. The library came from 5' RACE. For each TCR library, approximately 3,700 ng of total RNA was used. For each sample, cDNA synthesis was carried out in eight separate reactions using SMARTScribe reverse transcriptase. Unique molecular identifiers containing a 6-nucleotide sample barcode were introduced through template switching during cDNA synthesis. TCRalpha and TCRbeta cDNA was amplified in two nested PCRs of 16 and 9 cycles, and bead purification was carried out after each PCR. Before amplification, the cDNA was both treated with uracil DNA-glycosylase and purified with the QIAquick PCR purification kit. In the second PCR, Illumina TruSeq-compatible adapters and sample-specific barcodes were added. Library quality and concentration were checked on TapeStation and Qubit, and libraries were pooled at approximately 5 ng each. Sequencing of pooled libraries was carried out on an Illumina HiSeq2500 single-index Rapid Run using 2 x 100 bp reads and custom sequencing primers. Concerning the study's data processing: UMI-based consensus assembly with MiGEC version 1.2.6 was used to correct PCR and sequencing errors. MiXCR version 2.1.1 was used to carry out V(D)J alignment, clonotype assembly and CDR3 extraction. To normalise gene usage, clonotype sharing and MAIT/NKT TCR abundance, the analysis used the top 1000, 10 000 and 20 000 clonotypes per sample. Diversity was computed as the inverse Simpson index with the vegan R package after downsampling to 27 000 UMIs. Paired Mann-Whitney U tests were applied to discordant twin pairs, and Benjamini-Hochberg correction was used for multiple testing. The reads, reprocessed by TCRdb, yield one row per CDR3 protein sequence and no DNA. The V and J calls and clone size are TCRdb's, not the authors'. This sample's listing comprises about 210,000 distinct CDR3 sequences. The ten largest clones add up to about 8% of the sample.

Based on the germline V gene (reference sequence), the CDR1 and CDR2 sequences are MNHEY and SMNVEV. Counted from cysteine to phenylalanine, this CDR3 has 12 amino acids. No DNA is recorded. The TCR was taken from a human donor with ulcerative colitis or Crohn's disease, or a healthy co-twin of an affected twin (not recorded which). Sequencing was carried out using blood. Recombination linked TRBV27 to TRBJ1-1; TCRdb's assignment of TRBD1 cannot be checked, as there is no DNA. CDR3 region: CASRGQSLWAFF.